The sequence of this TCR beta chain was determined in a study of T cells in Graves' hyperthyroidism and ophthalmopathy (dated by TCRdb to the late 2010s). Study-wide context: Peripheral blood was sampled at the time of initial diagnosis, prior to any treatment. A discovery cohort of roughly 100 patients, roughly 45 with Graves' ophthalmopathy and fewer than 65 with stable Graves' hyperthyroidism, was used to find distinguishing TCR V-J signatures. The study also compared thyroid tissue and blood T-cell repertoires from five or six Graves' hyperthyroidism patients. An independent validation cohort of fewer than 20 hyperthyroidism patients and approximately 15 patients who later progressed to ophthalmopathy tested prospective prediction of ophthalmopathy. The approximately 100 discovery patients were divided at random into training and test sets in a 7:3 ratio. According to the paper, TCR Vbeta CDR3 sequencing was carried out on more than 120 peripheral blood samples, which came from more than 40 ophthalmopathy, approximately 78 hyperthyroidism and about 17 progressor patients. After sampling, hyperthyroidism patients received methimazole starting at 30 mg daily, and ophthalmopathy patients received high-dose intravenous methylprednisolone. What the authors observed across the whole study: In cross-validation, a model built on a 13 V-J signature told ophthalmopathy apart from stable hyperthyroidism with just under 90% sensitivity and about 81% specificity, and in testing the same model reached 80%/75%. Most expanded thyroid clonotypes (frequency above 0.001) were also detected in blood, suggesting blood repertoires may reflect thyroid immune responses. During validation, the model predicted progression to ophthalmopathy a median of about 6.5 months ahead of onset, with approximately 70% sensitivity and more than 72% specificity. Sample size was not statistically predetermined, and blinding of investigators to group allocation was not performed.

As to this clonotype: Its binding antigen is unknown. Base qualities are not provided; no much larger clone lies one nucleotide away.

Ophthalmopathy patients had moderately to severely active disease, Clinical Activity Score of at least 3, NOSPECS grade of at least 4, and duration under 3 months. Patients with uncontrolled infections, other autoimmune diseases, pregnancy or lactation were excluded. Diagnoses were based on clinical symptoms, serum thyroxine and TRAb, thyroid ultrasound and orbital computed tomography. PBMCs were separated from roughly 9.3 ml of fresh peripheral blood using Ficoll-Paque density gradient centrifugation. Total RNA was extracted with Trizol reagent, and quality was checked on an Agilent 2100 Bioanalyzer. Amplification of TCR beta CDR3 regions was carried out from RNA transcripts. The first round of RT-PCR for the TCR CDR3 was performed with the HTBI primer set and the Qiagen OneStep RT-PCR kit. The libraries were constructed in a second round of multiplex PCR and then size-selected and purified. Sequencing of the libraries was done on an Illumina HiSeq2000 using paired-end 100 bp reads. The authors' pipeline ran thus. SOAPnuke was used to process the raw data, throwing out any read that contained adapters or uncalled bases, had a mean Phred below 15, or lacked an exact constant-primer or identifier match. High-quality paired reads were merged with COPE v1.2.5, and unique nucleotide sequences were defined as clonotypes. Clonotypes were aligned to IMGT TRBV, TRBD and TRBJ reference segments using MiTCR v1.1. The analysis was restricted to V-J combinations with a frequency above 0.0001, which together covered 99% to 99.2% of the repertoires. The TCS score was defined as the ratio of F50 (clonal expansion) to E x V (chaos), calculated using BLOSUM62-based TCRdist between CDR3 peptides within each V-J. Welch's t-statistics and random forest reduced roughly 540 V-J features to roughly 13, which were used in a naive Bayes classifier (R e1071). Using fastp at Q25 and MiXCR, TCRdb reprocessed the public reads and kept productive beta chains. Each CDR3 protein appears once, grouped with its most common genes and DNA. The V and J calls were determined by TCRdb, not by the authors. The sample data list hundreds of thousands of distinct CDR3 sequences, and about a fifth of these were observed just once. The ten biggest clones cover 30% to 40% of the sample.

V lost 6 bases and J lost 3 bases, and the count of bases not matched to a germline gene is 9. As encoded in the germline V gene (reference sequence), CDR1 is WNHNN while CDR2 is SYGVQD. Inclusive of the bounding cysteine and valine, the CDR3 is 15 residues long. Only the CDR3 DNA stays, 45 bases, in frame from base 1. The sequence derives from a young man with Graves' ophthalmopathy. Sequenced material: blood. This chain joins TRBV10-1 to TRBJ2-7; the central 9 bases match TRBD1. CDR3 reads: CASSGTGNSIYEQYV. The nucleotide sequence reads TGCGCCAGCAGCGGGACAGGGAATAGTATCTACGAGCAGTACGTC.